Listed below are T cell receptor beta chains from one sample, sequenced in a study of T cell responses to AZD1222 COVID-19 vaccine. Data came from immunoSEQ multiplex PCR; TCRdb stores just in-frame clones and leaves some out. The data show 55,000 to 60,000 clones, more than 80% seen once. The material sequenced was peripheral blood, taken on day 0 of MenACWY control vaccination. Receptor source: an adult in good health. CDR3s include the opening cysteine and the closing phenylalanine or tryptophan. D genes are given only for firm matches. Only part of the rows carry a size: once, few, many, or a class if the clone is expanded.

v_call,clone_size,j_call,d_call,cdr3_aa,cdr3_nt
TRBV6-5,NA,TRBJ2-7,NA,CASTAHQESEQYF,TGTGCCAGCACGGCTCATCAGGAGTCAGAGCAGTACTTC
TRBV27,NA,TRBJ2-7,TRBD2,CASSSKREGSEQYF,TGTGCCAGCAGTTCAAAGCGGGAGGGAAGCGAGCAGTACTTC
TRBV19,once,TRBJ1-1,NA,CASSTGRGTEAFF,TGTGCCAGTAGTACAGGACGGGGGACTGAAGCTTTCTTT
TRBV5-4,NA,TRBJ1-6,TRBD1,CASSEGQVYNSPLHF,TGTGCCAGCAGCGAGGGACAGGTATATAATTCACCCCTCCACTTT
TRBV28,NA,TRBJ1-1,NA,CASSLIVGQGSTFF,NA
TRBV6-1,NA,TRBJ2-6,NA,CASSEVGIGSGANVLTF,TGTGCCAGCAGTGAAGTAGGGATTGGCTCTGGGGCCAACGTCCTGACTTTC
TRBV24-1,NA,TRBJ2-7,NA,CATSDTRKSYEQYF,TGTGCCACCAGTGACACCCGCAAATCTTACGAGCAGTACTTC
TRBV6-1,NA,TRBJ2-2,NA,CASSEVGKTGELFF,TGTGCCAGCAGTGAAGTAGGGAAGACCGGGGAGCTGTTTTTT
TRBV28,NA,TRBJ1-1,TRBD1,CASSRPTGGLTEAFF,TGTGCCAGCAGCCGACCGACAGGGGGCCTCACTGAAGCTTTCTTT
TRBV20-1,NA,TRBJ2-1,NA,CSASPSGLASSYNEQFF,TGCAGTGCTAGTCCTTCAGGGCTAGCGAGCTCCTACAATGAGCAGTTCTTC
TRBV28,NA,TRBJ2-7,NA,CASSLSASSYEQYF,TGTGCCAGCAGTTTATCCGCGAGCTCCTACGAGCAGTACTTC
TRBV3-1/TRBV3-2,few,TRBJ2-3,TRBD1,CASSQDGTGGVGADTQYF,TGTGCCAGCAGCCAAGACGGGACAGGGGGCGTTGGGGCAGATACGCAGTATTTT
TRBV6-6,few,TRBJ1-2,TRBD1,CASRSGTGGGYTF,TGTGCCAGCAGGTCCGGGACAGGGGGTGGCTACACCTTC
TRBV28,NA,TRBJ2-1,NA,CASRISGEQFF,TGTGCCAGCCGCATTAGCGGTGAGCAGTTCTTC
TRBV5-1,NA,TRBJ2-7,NA,CASSLLFGTTYEQYF,TGCGCCAGCAGCTTGCTCTTCGGGACGACGTACGAGCAGTACTTC
TRBV7-2,NA,TRBJ2-7,NA,CASSPGAGYEQYF,TGTGCCAGCAGCCCGGGGGCAGGATACGAGCAGTACTTC
TRBV27,NA,TRBJ1-3,NA,CASSSGPSSSGNTIYF,TGTGCCAGCAGTTCGGGACCGTCTAGCTCTGGAAACACCATATATTTT
TRBV6-1,once,TRBJ1-2,TRBD1,CASSETLIETGDGYTF,TGTGCCAGCAGTGAAACGTTAATTGAGACAGGGGACGGCTACACCTTC
TRBV30,NA,TRBJ1-5,NA,CAWSVEGNQPQHF,TGTGCCTGGAGTGTGGAAGGGAATCAGCCCCAGCATTTT
TRBV18,NA,TRBJ2-3,TRBD2,CATSSAPRAGGHRVSSTDTQYF,TGTGCCACCTCTTCAGCCCCTCGTGCGGGAGGGCACCGAGTTAGTAGCACAGATACGCAGTATTTT
TRBV11-2,NA,TRBJ2-7,NA,CASSLDRGYEQYF,TGTGCCAGCAGCTTAGATCGGGGCTACGAGCAGTACTTC
TRBV4-2,NA,TRBJ2-7,TRBD2,CASSLGTSGTNYEQYF,TGTGCCAGCAGCCTGGGGACTAGCGGGACAAACTACGAGCAGTACTTC
TRBV18,NA,TRBJ2-7,NA,CASSPATGPYEQYF,TGTGCCAGCTCACCAGCCACGGGGCCATACGAGCAGTACTTC
TRBV28,NA,TRBJ2-2,NA,CASSVRGRQEGTGELFF,TGTGCCAGCAGTGTGAGGGGCCGACAGGAGGGCACCGGGGAGCTGTTTTTT
TRBV24-1,once,TRBJ2-5,NA,CATSDRDGGKETQYF,TGTGCCACCAGTGATCGGGACGGGGGAAAAGAGACCCAGTACTTC
TRBV6-6,NA,TRBJ1-5,NA,CASSYEGGRNQPQHF,TGTGCCAGCAGTTATGAAGGTGGTAGGAATCAGCCCCAGCATTTT
TRBV6-5,once,TRBJ2-7,NA,CASSSREIYEQYF,TGTGCCAGCAGTTCCAGGGAAATTTACGAGCAGTACTTC
TRBV6-2/TRBV6-3,medium-sized,TRBJ1-5,NA,CASSYEGILQPQHF,TGTGCCAGCAGTTACGAGGGGATTCTTCAGCCCCAGCATTTT
TRBV5-6,NA,TRBJ2-3,NA,CASSPNLDEGTDTQYF,TGTGCCAGCAGCCCGAACTTAGATGAGGGAACAGATACGCAGTATTTT
TRBV11-3,NA,TRBJ2-2,NA,CASSTNAGIGGTGELFF,TGTGCCAGCAGCACAAACGCCGGGATCGGTGGGACCGGGGAGCTGTTTTTT
TRBV7-2,NA,TRBJ2-5,TRBD2,CASSLSVSGPRQETQYF,TGTGCCAGCAGCTTATCGGTTAGCGGGCCCCGCCAAGAGACCCAGTACTTC
TRBV28,NA,TRBJ2-1,TRBD2,CASSLLAGIYNEQFF,TGTGCCAGCAGTTTGCTAGCGGGGATTTACAATGAGCAGTTCTTC
TRBV5-6,NA,TRBJ1-1,NA,CASSLKNTEAFF,TGTGCCAGCAGTTTAAAGAACACTGAAGCTTTCTTT
TRBV13,NA,TRBJ1-1,TRBD1,CASAGTGSGEAFF,TGTGCCAGTGCCGGGACAGGGAGTGGTGAAGCTTTCTTT
TRBV28,NA,TRBJ1-5,NA,CASSPGENQPQHF,TGTGCCAGCAGTCCTGGGGAGAATCAGCCCCAGCATTTT
TRBV6-4,NA,TRBJ2-3,TRBD1,CASSDSSGQGANTQYF,TGTGCCAGCAGTGACTCTTCCGGACAGGGGGCGAATACGCAGTATTTT
TRBV4-1,NA,TRBJ1-2,TRBD1,CASSQGGTEMYGYTF,TGCGCCAGCAGCCAAGGGGGGACAGAGATGTATGGCTACACCTTC
TRBV30,NA,TRBJ1-1,NA,CAWSPFRDTEAFF,TGTGCCTGGAGTCCTTTTCGGGACACTGAAGCTTTCTTT
TRBV21-1,NA,TRBJ2-1,NA,CASSKEATGSTNEQFF,TGTGCCAGCAGCAAAGAGGCGACAGGGAGCACCAATGAGCAGTTCTTC
TRBV5-1,NA,TRBJ1-6,NA,CASSLLKEGTPLHF,TGCGCCAGCAGCTTGTTGAAAGAGGGGACACCCCTCCACTTT
TRBV6-1,NA,TRBJ1-5,TRBD1,CASSEGQGGSQPQHF,TGTGCCAGCAGTGAAGGACAGGGGGGGAGCCAGCCCCAGCATTTT
TRBV5-1,NA,TRBJ2-5,NA,CASSLSTVGSVETQYF,TGCGCCAGCAGCTTGTCGACAGTTGGGTCGGTGGAGACCCAGTACTTC
TRBV6-5,NA,TRBJ2-1,TRBD1,CASKKGQGNLNEQFF,TGTGCCAGCAAAAAGGGACAGGGGAATCTCAATGAGCAGTTCTTC
TRBV9,NA,TRBJ2-1,TRBD2,CASSLPAGGDEQFF,TGTGCCAGCAGCCTCCCCGCGGGAGGGGATGAGCAGTTCTTC
TRBV2,NA,TRBJ1-3,TRBD1,CASSQQGARGNTIYF,TGTGCCAGCAGCCAACAGGGGGCGCGCGGAAACACCATATATTTT
TRBV3-1/TRBV3-2,NA,TRBJ1-1,NA,CASSLTSQGRRNTEAFF,TGTGCCAGCAGCCTAACGTCGCAGGGGCGCAGGAACACTGAAGCTTTCTTT
TRBV28,NA,TRBJ2-5,TRBD1,CASSSQTGVETQYF,TGTGCCAGCAGTTCGCAGACAGGGGTGGAGACCCAGTACTTC
TRBV2,NA,TRBJ1-2,NA,CASSSSGFTGYGYTF,TGTGCCAGCAGTTCGTCGGGGTTCACGGGCTATGGCTACACCTTC
TRBV30,NA,TRBJ2-6,TRBD1,CAWSRGRSSGANVLTF,TGTGCCTGGAGTAGGGGGCGGTCCTCTGGGGCCAACGTCCTGACTTTC
TRBV29-1,NA,TRBJ1-3,NA,CSGGQGNTIYF,TGCAGCGGTGGACAGGGAAACACCATATATTTT
TRBV4-3,NA,TRBJ2-1,NA,CASSQTRRIEQFF,TGCGCCAGCAGCCAAACCCGGCGGATCGAGCAGTTCTTC
TRBV2,once,TRBJ1-4,TRBD1,CASMRQGSTNEKLFF,TGTGCCAGCATGAGACAGGGGTCCACTAATGAAAAACTGTTTTTT
TRBV2,NA,TRBJ2-2,TRBD2,CASRGLAGVYGELFF,TGTGCCAGCAGGGGACTAGCGGGAGTGTACGGGGAGCTGTTTTTT
TRBV28,NA,TRBJ2-1,TRBD2,CASFHRTSGYNEQFF,TGTGCCAGCTTCCACAGGACTAGCGGTTACAATGAGCAGTTCTTC
TRBV6-2/TRBV6-3,NA,TRBJ2-1,NA,CASSRPARGNNEQFF,TGTGCCAGCAGTCGCCCGGCGCGGGGCAACAATGAGCAGTTCTTC